Shown below are 30 T cell receptor beta chains from a single sample sequenced in a study of cytomegalovirus exposure and HLA in healthy donors. TCRdb's table, derived via immunoSEQ multiplex PCR, lists solely in-frame clones and lacks some. The sample includes more than 150,000 clones, 80% to 85% seen only once; the top ten take about 2.8%. The specimen sequenced was PBMCs. These receptor sequences come from a woman aged 18-29 years in good health and CMV-seropositive.

The CDR3 sequence: CASSQEPRPGYYGYTF. The CDR3 region has the DNA TGTGCCAGCAGCCAAGAACCCCGGCCAGGGTACTATGGCTACACCTTC. The chain has TRBV4-2 and TRBJ1-2; TRBD1 is a possible D gene (5 bases). The CDR3 is made up of 16 amino acids. Germline CDR1 is LGHNA and CDR2 is YNFKEQ. V lost 0 bases to trimming and J lost 3 bases, with 14 bases between them.

The CDR3 DNA follows: TGTGCCAGCAGCTTGGAGCGGTCAGAGACCCAGTACTTC. Protein: CASSLERSETQYF. The rearrangement links TRBV5-6 to TRBJ2-5, with D tentatively TRBD2 (5 bases). Germline V CDR1 and CDR2: SGHDT, YYEEEE. V lost 0 bases, J lost 4 bases, and 7 bases lay in between. The CDR3 runs 13 residues.

The chain carries TRBV6-5 and TRBJ2-5, with 9 bases aligning to TRBD2. Trimming removed 9 bases from V and 1 base from J; junction bases left unmatched: 9. Germline V gives CDR1 MNHEY, CDR2 SVGAGI. This CDR3 has 15 amino acids. The CDR3 DNA sequence: TGTGCCAGTGGAGCGGGGGGCGGGGTCCAAGAGACCCAGTACTTC. It encodes CASGAGGGVQETQYF.

The chain couples TRBV7-9 to TRBJ2-7; 12 bases fit TRBD1. V trimming: 5 bases; J trimming: 3 bases; junction bases outside the gene matches: 8. This CDR3 has 16 residues. The germline V gene has CDR1 SEHNR and CDR2 FQNEAQ (reference sequence). CDR3 sequence (DNA): TGTGCCAGCAGCGGAGGGACAGGGGGCGAGTTCTACGAGCAGTACTTC. Encoded protein: CASSGGTGGEFYEQYF.

The rearrangement uses TRBV5-1 and TRBJ1-1; tentatively, D is TRBD1 (6 bases). This CDR3 spans 15 amino acids. Germline CDR1 SGHRS, CDR2 YFSETQ. V dropped 1 base and J dropped 3 bases, with 13 bases sitting between them. The CDR3 spells CASSLRQGKDTEAFF. CDR3 coding DNA: TGCGCCAGCAGCTTGCGGCAGGGGAAGGACACTGAAGCTTTCTTT.

The chain recombines TRBV7-6 with TRBJ2-7; 10 positions match TRBD1. The CDR3 has 14 amino acids. Losses at the gene ends were 11 bases for V and 1 base for J; bases not matched to a gene: 8. Germline values: CDR1 SGHVS, CDR2 FNYEAQ. As DNA, the CDR3 is TGTGCCGGTTCCTGGGACAGGGGATCCTACGAGCAGTACTTC. It yields the protein CAGSWDRGSYEQYF. The full variable domain, with the rest looked up from reference TRBV7-6 and TRBJ2-7, is GAGVSQSPRYKVTKRGQDVALRCDPISGHVSLYWYRQALGQGPEFLTYFNYEAQQDKSGLPNDRFSAERPEGSISTLTIQRTEQRDSAMYRCAGSWDRGSYEQYFGPGTRLTVT.

The chain employs TRBV5-1 and TRBJ2-5, with TRBD2 identical over 12 bases. The V segment lost 1 base and the J segment 3 bases; nucleotides outside the gene matches: 4. The CDR3 is 16 residues long. CDR1 and CDR2 from the germline V gene are SGHRS and YFSETQ. The CDR3 here is CASSLFPSGGEETQYF. The CDR3 nucleotides read TGCGCCAGCAGCTTGTTCCCTAGCGGGGGGGAAGAGACCCAGTACTTC.

The chain is built from TRBV15 and TRBJ1-1; D ambiguous. There are 14 residues in the CDR3. Germline CDR1 LNHNV, CDR2 YYDKDF (reference sequence). V shed 1 base and J shed 3 bases, with 9 bases lying between them. The CDR3 nucleotides are TGTGCCACCAGCAGAGGCCTAACCTACACTGAAGCTTTCTTT. This codes for CATSRGLTYTEAFF.

The rearrangement uses TRBV18 and TRBJ1-1; 9 bases align to TRBD1. V dropped 4 bases and J dropped 4; count of bases not matched to a gene: 7. The CDR3 spans 15 residues. The germline CDR1 and CDR2 sequences are KGHSH and LQKENI. The CDR3 DNA follows: TGTGCCAGCTCACTAGCACAGGGGGCGGGCACTGAAGCTTTCTTT. The encoded protein is CASSLAQGAGTEAFF.

This sequence joins TRBV5-1 and TRBJ2-2; TRBD1 agrees at 9 bases. This CDR3 is 17 amino acids long. V lost 6 bases, J lost 0 bases, and 9 bases stayed unmatched. Germline V gives CDR1 SGHRS, CDR2 YFSETQ. The CDR3 DNA reads as TGCGCCAGCAAACCTCCTGGACAGGGGACGAACACCGGGGAGCTGTTTTTT. Protein product: CASKPPGQGTNTGELFF. Filled out from reference TRBV5-1 and TRBJ2-2, the complete variable domain reads KAGVTQTPRYLIKTRGQQVTLSCSPISGHRSVSWYQQTPGQGLQFLFEYFSETQRNKGNFPGRFSGRQFSNSRSEMNVSTLELGDSALYLCASKPPGQGTNTGELFFGEGSRLTVL.

V usage is TRBV5-4 and J usage is TRBJ2-7, with TRBD1 matching 7 bases. Unmatched junction bases numbered 7, after V lost 2 bases and J lost 5 bases. Germline CDR1 and CDR2: SGHNT and YYREEE (reference sequence). The CDR3 extends over 14 amino acids. CDR3 residues: CASSLTGVWDEQYF. CDR3 in DNA: TGTGCCAGCAGCTTAACAGGGGTCTGGGACGAGCAGTACTTC.

The chain recombines TRBV6-5 with TRBJ1-3; a possible D gene is TRBD1 (6 bases). Per germline, CDR1 MNHEY and CDR2 SVGAGI. Trimming cost V 6 bases and J 8 bases, with 17 bases left between them. The CDR3 length is 14 residues. Here the CDR3 DNA reads TGTGCCAGCAGACGCGACAGGACCGCGGACACCATATATTTT. Protein sequence: CASRRDRTADTIYF.

The chain combines TRBV2 with TRBJ1-2; D not certain. V was shortened by 7 bases and J by 3 bases, with 15 bases between the two germline ends. Germline V CDR1 and CDR2: SNHLY, FYNNEI. The CDR3 runs to 14 residues. The CDR3 is CASTGLPGDYGYTF. The DNA of the CDR3 is TGTGCCAGCACAGGACTCCCTGGGGACTATGGCTACACCTTC.

This chain connects TRBV4-1 to TRBJ1-1; D remains unclear. Germline-derived CDR1 and CDR2 are MGHRA and YSYEKL. The CDR3 loop spans 15 amino acids. V gave up 2 bases and J gave up 6 bases, with 16 bases separating them. The CDR3: CASSQSLGVVAEAFF. The DNA for the CDR3 is TGCGCCAGCAGCCAAAGCCTGGGCGTAGTCGCTGAAGCTTTCTTT.

This clone was counted once. V and J are TRBV29-1 and TRBJ2-3; TRBD2 is a possible D gene (5 bases). This CDR3 contains 11 residues. V was pared by 7 bases and J by 7 bases, with 12 bases between. CDR1 is SQVTM and CDR2 is ANQGSEA in the germline V gene. In DNA, the CDR3 is TGCAGCGCAGAGGGCTACAATACGCAGTATTTT. This translates into CSAEGYNTQYF.

The genes are TRBV11-2 and TRBJ2-5; 12 bases align to TRBD2. V lost 5 bases and J lost 2; bases outside the gene matches: 15. Germline-derived CDR1 and CDR2 are SGHAT and FQNNGV. The CDR3 is 19 amino acids. CDR3 in amino acids: CASSPRVLAGGPGQETQYF. CDR3 DNA: TGTGCCAGCAGCCCCCGGGTCCTAGCGGGGGGGCCGGGGCAAGAGACCCAGTACTTC.

The chain couples TRBV5-4 to TRBJ2-1, with 8 bases lining up with TRBD1. CDR3 length: 14 amino acids. Germline-derived CDR1 and CDR2 are SGHNT and YYREEE (reference sequence). V lost 0 bases to trimming and J lost 7 bases; unmatched junction nucleotides: 3. CDR3 sequence reads: CASSLETGANEQFF. The CDR3, as DNA: TGTGCCAGCAGCTTGGAGACAGGGGCTAATGAGCAGTTCTTC.

V and J are TRBV5-6 and TRBJ1-2; D not certain. The CDR3 runs to 13 residues. Germline V gene data show CDR1 as SGHDT and CDR2 as YYEEEE. V lost 4 bases to trimming and J lost 4 bases, with 11 bases between them. The CDR3 sequence is CASSQERGYGYTF. CDR3 DNA: TGTGCCAGCAGCCAGGAACGGGGCTATGGCTACACCTTC.

The gene calls are TRBV2 and TRBJ2-7; TRBD1 matches at 8 bases. Trimming cost V 6 bases and J 3 bases; bases outside gene matches: 7. CDR3 size: 14 residues. Germline V CDR1 and CDR2: SNHLY, FYNNEI. The CDR3 loop is CASRTGTGGYEQYF. The DNA for the CDR3 is TGTGCCAGCAGAACCGGGACAGGAGGCTACGAGCAGTACTTC.

This clone was detected only once. The rearrangement uses TRBV5-6 and TRBJ2-7; no clear D gene. V was shortened by 4 bases and J by 7 bases, with 9 bases between the two germline ends. CDR3 length: 11 amino acids. Germline CDR1 and CDR2: SGHDT and YYEEEE. CDR3 DNA: TGTGCCAGCAGCAGCGATCAAGAGCAGTACTTC. Residues: CASSSDQEQYF.

The chain uses TRBV9 and TRBJ2-5; 7 bases map to TRBD1. The CDR3 is made up of 15 amino acids. J gave up 7 bases and V 0 bases, and 9 bases lay outside the gene matches. Germline V CDR1 and CDR2: SGDLS, YYNGEE. CDR3 sequence: CASSVAQGVLGTQYF. Here the CDR3 DNA reads TGTGCCAGCAGCGTAGCTCAGGGGGTCTTGGGGACCCAGTACTTC.

This clone occurred a few times. The rearrangement uses TRBV4-2 and TRBJ2-7; D not resolved. The CDR3 is 12 residues long. Deletions cut 1 base from V and 7 bases from J, with 8 bases between. Germline V gene sequence: CDR1 LGHNA, CDR2 YNFKEQ. This CDR3 is CASSQGLEEQYF. For the CDR3, the DNA is TGTGCCAGCAGCCAAGGGCTTGAAGAGCAGTACTTC.

The chain employs TRBV6-5 and TRBJ2-2; 9 bases agree with TRBD2. This CDR3 region has 15 residues. Germline assignment: CDR1 MNHEY and CDR2 SVGAGI. After removal of 11 bases from V and 4 bases from J, the junction contained 11 bases not matched to a gene. This CDR3 reads CAGPGGGARTGELFF. As DNA, the CDR3 is TGTGCCGGGCCAGGCGGGGGGGCGCGCACCGGGGAGCTGTTTTTT.

For the CDR3, the DNA is TGTGCCAGCAGTCCCTCCCTTCGACTCTTCTATGGCTACACCTTC. This codes for CASSPSLRLFYGYTF. V and J are TRBV19 and TRBJ1-2, with D unresolved. Germline lookup yields CDR1 LNHDA and CDR2 SQIVND (reference sequence). CDR3 size: 15 residues. V lost 9 bases and J 4 bases, leaving 21 bases between the germline ends.

The rearrangement joins TRBV19 to TRBJ1-6; D is perhaps TRBD1 (6 bases). This CDR3 is built from 15 residues. Looked up from germline, CDR1 is LNHDA and CDR2 is SQIVND (reference sequence). Deletions cut 3 bases from V and 5 bases from J, with 11 bases between. The CDR3 region has the DNA TGTGCCAGTAGTATGGGACAACTCAATAATTCACCCCTCCACTTT. This gives the protein CASSMGQLNNSPLHF.

As for this clone: Other DNA sequences in this sample translate to the same CDR3. The J gene is TRBJ2-3, the V gene TRBV15; weak D call: TRBD2 (6 bases). Trimming shortened V by 0 bases and J by 1 base, and 11 bases separated the two germline ends. This CDR3 is built from 16 residues. The germline CDR1 and CDR2 sequences are LNHNV and YYDKDF (reference sequence). DNA for the CDR3: TGTGCCACCAGCAGAGATAGAGGCGGGGGCACAGATACGCAGTATTTT. Protein sequence: CATSRDRGGGTDTQYF.

CDR3 residues: CASSLGLASTDTQYF. CDR3 sequence (DNA): TGTGCCAGCAGCCTCGGACTAGCGTCGACAGATACGCAGTATTTT. The V call is TRBV5-4, the J call TRBJ2-3; TRBD2 matches at 9 bases. Looked up from germline, CDR1 is SGHNT and CDR2 is YYREEE (reference sequence). The CDR3 totals 15 residues. J was trimmed by 3 bases and V by 4 bases; bases with no gene match: 6. The complete variable domain, with remaining parts taken from reference TRBV5-4 and TRBJ2-3, reads ETGVTQSPTHLIKTRGQQVTLRCSSQSGHNTVSWYQQALGQGPQFIFQYYREEENGRGNFPPRFSGLQFPNYSSELNVNALELDDSALYLCASSLGLASTDTQYFGPGTRLTVL.

The V call is TRBV6-5, the J call TRBJ1-1; 8 positions agree with TRBD1. V was clipped by 3 bases and J by 0 bases; unmatched bases: 3. CDR1 and CDR2 from the germline V gene are MNHEY and SVGAGI. This CDR3 comprises 15 residues. CDR3 sequence: CASSYQGALNTEAFF. The CDR3 coding sequence is TGTGCCAGCAGTTATCAGGGGGCCTTGAACACTGAAGCTTTCTTT.

The gene calls are TRBV6-1 and TRBJ1-6, with D tentatively TRBD1 (5 bases). Germline CDR1 reads MNHNS; CDR2 reads SASEGT. The germline V and J ends were trimmed by 0 bases and 10 bases, with 10 bases remaining between them. The CDR3 has 14 residues. CDR3 in amino acids: CASSEALGGSPLHF. In DNA form, the CDR3 reads TGTGCCAGCAGTGAAGCTTTGGGGGGATCACCCCTCCACTTT.

The chain couples TRBV27 to TRBJ1-6, with 7 positions matching TRBD1. This CDR3 contains 15 residues. The V gene end was trimmed by 9 bases and the J gene end by 6 bases; junction bases not matched to a gene: 11. Germline V gives CDR1 MNHEY, CDR2 SMNVEV (reference sequence). The CDR3 DNA is TGTGCCAGTAAATCCGGGACAGTATTTAATTCACCCCTCCACTTT. Protein sequence: CASKSGTVFNSPLHF.